The clone carrying this TCR beta chain was recorded a few times. Noted time point: cycle 4 day 1 (C4D1), after six to seven weeks of nivolumab. Every patient relapsed after autologous stem cell transplantation, and brentuximab vedotin exposure varied. This sample stems from a study of PD-1 blockade in classical Hodgkin lymphoma. Germline V lookup: CDR1 MGHDK, CDR2 SYGVNS. V was trimmed by 5 bases and J by 8 bases, leaving 15 bases between them. This CDR3 is built from 13 residues. Sequenced by immunoSEQ multiplex PCR; TCRdb stores in-frame clones only, minus some. The table lists tens of thousands of clones, roughly 76% of them singletons.

Material: peripheral blood mononuclear cells (PBMCs), obtained before the fourth cycle of nivolumab. The V call is TRBV25-1, the J call TRBJ1-2; no reliable D call. The clonotype was recovered from a human donor with classical Hodgkin lymphoma. The CDR3, as DNA: TGTGCCAGCAGTTTTGGAGAATTTGGAGGCTACACCTTC. The encoded protein is CASSFGEFGGYTF.